This T cell receptor (beta chain) was profiled in a study of T cell changes during pregnancy in multiple sclerosis. This clone was seen a handful of times. Method: immunoSEQ multiplex PCR; TCRdb's copy keeps in-frame clones and lacks some. Of about 68,000 clones listed, 90% are singletons. Germline CDR1 is SGHRS and CDR2 is YFSETQ. The CDR3 is made up of 12 amino acids. With 6 bases removed from V and 7 bases from J, the gap between germline ends came to 13 bases. The chain employs TRBV5-1 and TRBJ1-1, with D perhaps TRBD1 (5 bases). The source of this sequence is a female donor with multiple sclerosis, enrolled in a pregnancy study. Sequenced here: peripheral blood, sampled in the third trimester of pregnancy. This CDR3 is CASTRQGSEAFF. The CDR3 DNA reads TGCGCCAGCACGCGGCAGGGCAGTGAAGCTTTCTTT.